The 15 T cell receptor beta chains presented below share a single source sample, sequenced in a study of identical twins. TCRdb used MiXCR to reprocess the 5' RACE reads, holding one entry per CDR3 protein. Of some 570,000 distinct CDR3 sequences listed, more than 20% are singletons. These data also featured in a second study, about yellow fever vaccine responses in identical twins.

Sequenced sample: CD4+ T cells sorted from blood. These receptors were taken from a woman under 30 in good health.

This clonotype appeared a few times. The J gene is TRBJ2-3, the V gene TRBV10-3, with TRBD2 matching 8 bases. The CDR3 runs to 14 residues. V lost 6 bases to trimming and J lost 9 bases; unmatched junction nucleotides: 11. Germline V CDR1 and CDR2: ENHRY, SYGVKD. The CDR3: CAIRPGLGGQTQYF. CDR3 nucleotides: TGTGCCATCAGGCCGGGACTAGGGGGGCAAACGCAGTATTTT.

This clonotype was seen only a few times. The chain couples TRBV5-1 to TRBJ2-5; D not resolved. The CDR3 runs 16 residues. Germline V gene lookup returns CDR1 SGHRS and CDR2 YFSETQ. V was shortened by 1 base and J by 3 bases, with 16 bases between the two germline ends. Here the CDR3 DNA reads TGCGCCAGCAGCTTGTATTTTAGGACGGATAAAGAGACCCAGTACTTC. It is translated as CASSLYFRTDKETQYF.

This clonotype was counted a few times. V usage is TRBV5-1 and J usage is TRBJ2-2; the match to TRBD1 covers 10 bases. The CDR3 loop spans 15 amino acids. Germline V gene lookup returns CDR1 SGHRS and CDR2 YFSETQ. J was trimmed by 4 bases and V by 8 bases; bases with no gene match: 8. CDR3 amino acids: CASLRGTGVTGELFF. The CDR3, as DNA: TGCGCCAGTCTACGGGGGACAGGGGTCACCGGGGAGCTGTTTTTT.

The chain carries TRBV4-1 and TRBJ2-5; possibly TRBD1 for D (6 bases). CDR3 size: 16 residues. With 3 bases removed from V and 2 bases from J, the gap between germline ends came to 16 bases. From germline, CDR1 is MGHRA and CDR2 YSYEKL. The CDR3 spells CASSHRQVKWQETQYF. Written as DNA, the CDR3 is TGCGCCAGCAGCCATCGACAGGTAAAGTGGCAAGAGACCCAGTACTTC.

This clonotype was counted a few times. The CDR3 coding sequence is TGCGCCAGCAGCCAAGAAGGGAGTCTATCCTACAATGAGCAGTTCTTC. Its protein product is CASSQEGSLSYNEQFF. This chain links TRBV4-1 with TRBJ2-1; D is perhaps TRBD2 (5 bases). The germline V gene encodes CDR1 MGHRA and CDR2 YSYEKL. The CDR3 is made up of 16 amino acids. Between the trimmed V and J ends, which lost 0 bases and 1 base, there was a span of 10 bases.

This clonotype was seen a handful of times. The chain is built from TRBV3-1 and TRBJ1-1; maybe TRBD1 (6 bases). Trimming stripped 5 bases from V and 6 bases from J, with 19 bases between. Germline assignment: CDR1 LGHDT and CDR2 YNNKEL (reference sequence). CDR3 length equals 15 residues. The CDR3 coding sequence is TGTGCCAGCAGCTATCTTCTACAGGGATTGTCTGAAGCTTTCTTT. Protein sequence: CASSYLLQGLSEAFF. Variable domain in full (rest from reference TRBV3-1 and TRBJ1-1): DTAVSQTPKYLVTQMGNDKSIKCEQNLGHDTMYWYKQDSKKFLKIMFSYNNKELIINETVPNRFSPKSPDKAHLNLHINSLELGDSAVYFCASSYLLQGLSEAFFGQGTRLTVV.

The chain is built from TRBV5-1 and TRBJ2-2; no reliable D call. There are 16 residues in the CDR3. The germline CDR1 and CDR2 sequences are SGHRS and YFSETQ. V was clipped by 0 bases and J by 5 bases, with 14 bases between them. CDR3: CASSLGRQSGTGELFF. The DNA of the CDR3 is TGCGCCAGCAGCTTGGGCAGGCAATCAGGAACCGGGGAGCTGTTTTTT. The variable domain in full, completed from reference TRBV5-1 and TRBJ2-2, reads KAGVTQTPRYLIKTRGQQVTLSCSPISGHRSVSWYQQTPGQGLQFLFEYFSETQRNKGNFPGRFSGRQFSNSRSEMNVSTLELGDSALYLCASSLGRQSGTGELFFGEGSRLTVL.

This chain links TRBV7-7 with TRBJ2-3, with 10 bases matching TRBD2. Germline V lookup: CDR1 SSHAT, CDR2 FNYEAQ (reference sequence). CDR3 length equals 16 residues. V gave up 5 bases and J gave up 0 bases; unmatched junction bases: 5. The CDR3: CASSQLAGPSTDTQYF. The CDR3 region has the DNA TGTGCCAGCAGCCAACTAGCGGGGCCTAGCACAGATACGCAGTATTTT. Variable domain in full (rest from reference TRBV7-7 and TRBJ2-3): GAGVSQSPRYKVTKRGQDVTLRCDPISSHATLYWYQQALGQGPEFLTYFNYEAQPDKSGLPSDRFSAERPEGSISTLTIQRTEQRDSAMYRCASSQLAGPSTDTQYFGPGTRLTVL.

This clonotype was seen more than once but under ten times. V gene TRBV5-1 combines with J gene TRBJ2-1; 8 bases align to TRBD1. V lost 0 bases to trimming and J lost 7 bases; unmatched junction nucleotides: 9. The CDR3 contains 16 residues. In germline, CDR1 is SGHRS, CDR2 YFSETQ. The DNA of the CDR3 is TGCGCCAGCAGCTTGGGAGGGACAGGTCCCACAAATGAGCAGTTCTTC. It codes for CASSLGGTGPTNEQFF.

This clonotype was detected only a few times. The chain combines TRBV11-2 with TRBJ2-5; D is undetermined. Germline-derived CDR1 and CDR2 are SGHAT and FQNNGV. Trimming left V 0 bases short and J 2 bases short, with 7 bases between. The CDR3 is made up of 14 amino acids. This CDR3 is CASSLEDAQETQYF. CDR3 coding DNA: TGTGCCAGCAGCTTAGAGGACGCGCAAGAGACCCAGTACTTC.

This clonotype was picked up a small number of times. The rearrangement links TRBV29-1 to TRBJ1-5; D possibly corresponds to TRBD1 (5 bases). V gave up 4 bases and J gave up 6 bases, with 16 bases separating them. Per the germline V gene, CDR1 is SQVTM and CDR2 is ANQGSEA. The CDR3 has 14 amino acids. The CDR3 nucleotides are TGCAGCGTTGTTGAGGCAGGGATTGGTCAGCCCCAGCATTTT. Translated, it gives CSVVEAGIGQPQHF. The variable domain in full, with the rest retrieved from reference TRBV29-1 and TRBJ1-5, is SAVISQKPSRDICQRGTSLTIQCQVDSQVTMMFWYRQQPGQSLTLIATANQGSEATYESGFVIDKFPISRPNLTFSTLTVSNMSPEDSSIYLCSVVEAGIGQPQHFGDGTRLSIL.

This clonotype was detected a few times. The chain combines TRBV3-1 with TRBJ2-7; 10 bases line up with TRBD2. V gave up 10 bases and J gave up 3 bases; unmatched junction bases: 12. CDR1 LGHDT and CDR2 YNNKEL come from the germline V gene (reference sequence). This CDR3 region has 15 residues. The CDR3 loop reads CATSAPGTSDYEQYF. The CDR3 DNA follows: TGTGCCACCTCCGCCCCCGGGACTAGCGACTACGAGCAGTACTTC.

The chain employs TRBV27 and TRBJ2-5; no clear D. The V gene lost 5 bases and the J gene lost 5 bases, with 6 bases spanning the gap. The CDR3 consists of 11 residues. Per the germline V gene, CDR1 is MNHEY and CDR2 is SMNVEV (reference sequence). The CDR3 protein is CASSNWETQYF. Here the CDR3 DNA reads TGTGCCAGCAGTAATTGGGAGACCCAGTACTTC.

The chain combines TRBV12-3 or TRBV12-4 with TRBJ2-1; the match to TRBD2 covers 15 bases. The CDR3 has 15 residues. V was clipped by 7 bases and J by 5 bases; unmatched bases: 3. CDR3 nucleotide sequence: TGTGCCAGCAACGGACTAGCGGGAGGGAACAATGAGCAGTTCTTC. Residues: CASNGLAGGNNEQFF.

This clonotype was seen a few times. The CDR3: CSARDPGTSRGGNEQFF. The CDR3 nucleotides read TGCAGTGCTAGAGACCCCGGGACTAGCCGGGGGGGCAATGAGCAGTTCTTC. V usage is TRBV20-1 and J usage is TRBJ2-1; 9 bases agree with TRBD2. The germline gives CDR1 DFQATT, CDR2 SNEGSKA (reference sequence). The V gene end was trimmed by 0 bases and the J gene end by 6 bases; junction bases not matched to a gene: 12. The CDR3 spans 17 residues.